This note documents a single T cell receptor (beta chain) sequence. Produced via immunoSEQ multiplex PCR; TCRdb's table is partial and in-frame only. This sample has 150,000 to 200,000 clones, with around 84% found just once. The sample is drawn from a study of blood T cell repertoires in COVID-19. The sample taken for sequencing was peripheral blood. The TCR was taken from a woman of 80 years or more with acute or convalescent COVID-19.

CDR3 in DNA: TGTGCCAGCAGTAGGAACAGGGTAGACTCTGAAGCTTTCTTT. Protein: CASSRNRVDSEAFF. This chain links TRBV3-1 (or the pseudogene TRBV3-2) with TRBJ1-1; D possibly corresponds to TRBD1 (6 bases). V was shortened by 6 bases and J by 6 bases, with 17 bases between the two germline ends. This CDR3 comprises 14 residues. The germline V gene encodes CDR1 LGHDT and CDR2 YNNKEL (reference sequence).